The TCR beta chain under discussion was sequenced for a study of early T cells in non-severe SARS-CoV-2 infection. MiXCR was run by TCRdb on the 5' RACE reads, yielding one entry per CDR3 protein. The table has under 90,000 distinct CDR3 sequences, less than 15% seen once; the top ten hold roughly 6%. This clonotype was observed many times. Germline V gives CDR1 MNHEY, CDR2 SMNVEV (reference sequence). Trimming took off 5 bases at V and 10 bases at J, with 24 bases between the two ends. The CDR3 runs to 17 residues. The sample consisted of whole blood. This clonotype was obtained from an adult who was a healthcare worker with PCR-confirmed SARS-CoV-2 infection or an uninfected control (not recorded which). V gene TRBV27 combines with J gene TRBJ1-6, with D maybe TRBD1 (5 bases). This chain's CDR3 is CASSPPAGRELGSPLHF. The CDR3 bases are TGTGCCAGCAGTCCACCCGCCGGCAGGGAACTAGGGTCACCCCTCCACTTT.